This TCR beta chain was identified in a study of cytomegalovirus exposure and HLA in healthy donors (dated by TCRdb to 2017 to 2019). About the study as a whole: According to an earlier analysis of around 600 of the donors, about 179 million T cells yielded 90 million to 140 million unique TCR beta sequences and roughly 280 Gb of sequence data. Besides the first cohort of about 730 subjects, a separate validation cohort made up of 120 different subjects was used. In an earlier analysis of more than 550 of the donors, high-throughput TCR beta sequencing was used to judge whether each TCR beta V gene segment behaved as functional or pseudogenic. Every discovery cohort repertoire had been produced on one sequencing platform. To study patterns of TCR occurrence, a later analysis re-analyzed previously published TCR beta repertoires from hundreds of donors and added high-resolution HLA genotyping. On average, 235,054 unique TCR beta nucleotide sequences were sequenced per donor among some 430 genotyped donors of the cohort, with roughly 18% of those sequences being non-productive. The study aimed to test whether cataloging public T cell receptors could reveal signatures of past pathogen exposure. Roughly 5 DR-DQ haplotypes were handled as single units for association and clustering, since linkage in the cohort was strong. Rather than drawing on any new phenotypic data, the later analysis identified candidate immune exposures from TCR beta sequences and the way those sequences occurred across donors. To predict cytomegalovirus infection status, the study brought together high-throughput TCR immunosequencing, statistical association of individual TCRs with disease status, and machine learning. Class I and class II HLA loci were covered by the typing at four-digit resolution. Donor age, sex, ethnicity and CMV serostatus were compiled together with the repertoire data. Genome-wide SNP genotypes for about 55% of the roughly 670 donors were used in a later genetic analysis, which treated that subset as a discovery cohort. The T cell repertoires of 666 subjects were profiled by immunosequencing and related to cytomegalovirus serostatus. The number of donors typed differed by locus, with 629-630 for A, B, C, DRB1 and DQB1, roughly 520 for DQA1, 600 to 610 for DPA1, and approximately 470 for DPB1. About 300 gigabases of sequencing data and around 87 million unique TCR sequences were included in an early release covering about 600 HLA-typed donors. Among the roughly 430 genotyped donors, approximately 82% belonged to the genetic ancestry cluster associated with self-reported Caucasian donors.

The cohort comprised around 700 healthy bone marrow donors. Cohort members were all nominally healthy when sampled, although unrecorded immune exposures were likely present. The donor tested CMV seropositive, placing the donor among the 289 seropositive members of the cohort. Every donor gave a peripheral blood sample, and the peripheral blood mononuclear cells from that sample were used for TCR beta sequencing. The Qiagen DNeasy Blood Extraction Kit was used to extract genomic DNA from the blood cell samples. In the germline V gene, CDR1 corresponds to SGDLS and CDR2 to YYNGEE. Reading from cysteine to phenylalanine, the CDR3 counts 16 amino acids. The DNA shown is the 48-base CDR3, in frame from base 1. V lost 0 bases and J lost 5 bases, and the count of bases not matched to a germline gene is 6. For this clone: Its antigen is currently not known.

Receptor amplification or capture employed the immunoSEQ multiplex PCR assay. A mixture of 60 forward primers for TCR Vbeta segments and 13 reverse primers for TCR Jbeta segments was used in the multiplex PCR. The CDR3 region of rearranged TCR beta genes was amplified from genomic DNA by a multiplex PCR assay. Amplified TCR beta libraries were sequenced as 87-base-pair reads on the Illumina HiSeq System. The study's processing was this. In a later analysis, approximately 74 million unique TCR beta chains were counted across the approximately 640 repertoires, and around 11 million of these chains were shared by at least two donors. Raw reads were error-corrected and collapsed into unique sequences by a nearest-neighbor algorithm in which closely related sequences were merged to remove PCR and sequencing errors. V, D and J gene segments were assigned by aligning CDR3 sequences to IMGT reference sequences. Each retained sequence needed at least a six-nucleotide match to both a V gene segment and a J gene segment. Rearrangements were called productive when the CDR3 lacked stop codons and stayed in frame with V and J; all others were non-productive. CDR3 was defined according to IMGT convention as the region running from the second conserved V-encoded cysteine to the conserved J-encoded phenylalanine. The earlier analysis of 500 to 600 of the donors excluded sequences that lacked an unambiguous match to a single V gene segment. An earlier analysis of roughly 590 of the donors called V segments functional above 56.7% productive rearrangements and segregating when the between-donor standard deviation exceeded 5%. A statistical classification framework was built to diagnose cytomegalovirus status from the catalog of TCR beta chain sequences. In a later analysis, V and J genes were assigned by comparing TCR nucleotide sequences against IMGT/GENE-DB human TR gene sequences. In a later analysis, CDR3 sequences and most-parsimonious VDJ recombination scenarios were assigned using the TCRdist pipeline. A later analysis defined each TCR beta chain by its CDR3 amino acid sequence plus V-gene family, and excluded reads lacking a unique V-gene family. To address suspected cross-contamination and a sequencing artifact, a later analysis removed 592 highly shared, low-generation-probability nucleotide sequences. In a later analysis, a clonal expansion index was calculated for each public chain from normalized within-repertoire ranks of inferred template counts. Generation probabilities in a later analysis came from a VDJ recombination model fitted to out-of-frame rearrangements, and those results were checked against IGoR. In a later analysis, hypergeometric tests were used to score TCR-TCR, TCR-HLA and TCR-CMV co-occurrence, with a repertoire-size bias correction applied to TCR pairs. In a later analysis, false discovery rates were estimated by permuting HLA or CMV assignments 20 times. In a later analysis, co-occurring TCRs were grouped using DBSCAN, with TCRdist sequence similarity added in when clustering inside HLA-allele-positive subsets. Co-occurrence clustering excluded repertoires with fewer than 30,000 or more than 120,000 public chains, plus five with anomalous nucleotide sharing. Drawn from immuneACCESS, this table holds only the in-frame rearrangements with V and J called that TCRdb kept. Clones are partly lost; checked studies trace under half to an unresolved V gene and leave the rest unexplained. V and J calls and clone size come straight from that table; D and trimming were deduced from the DNA. The sample's own table lists tens of thousands of clones. The ten largest clones capture 3.5% to 5% of the sample.

Study-wide conclusions, independent of this receptor: In an earlier analysis of around 500 of the donors, most TCR beta V segments appeared in productive rearrangements about 90% or about 30% of the time, broadly matching IMGT annotations. Because the 87-base-pair reads could not distinguish some IMGT-functional V segments, including TRBV6-2 and TRBV6-3, those segments were excluded. The study gave a list of under 200 TCR beta chains associated with cytomegalovirus. Only TCR beta chains were sequenced in this cohort, and the absence of alpha or paired-chain data limited detectable features. A cluster of highly shared sequence variants was judged likely to be a technical artifact of the sequencing pipeline. Strong co-occurrence of HLA alleles, especially DR and DQ, made assigning TCR associations to individual alleles difficult. According to a later genetic analysis, donors in an Asian-associated ancestry cluster had fewer N-insertions in productive TCRs than the roughly 660-donor mean. In a later analysis, most CMV-associated TCR beta chains were found to appear HLA-restricted, with HLA associations seemingly driven largely by CMV exposure. It was suggested by the authors that the approach could potentially be generalized to other disease states and immunological phenotypes. While some public TCRs were present in many individuals, most TCR sequences turned up only very rarely across donors. Linkage disequilibrium might explain the correlated functional status among segregating V segments, but an unknown experimental factor could not be ruled out. A later analysis found that HLA-associated TCR beta chains were more clonally expanded and had lower generation probabilities than equally common non-associated chains. In both the original and validation cohorts, the classifier was reported to diagnose cytomegalovirus status with high specificity and sensitivity. Three of the identified cytomegalovirus-associated TCR beta chains were confirmed in vitro to be specific for cytomegalovirus antigens. The only immune exposure information available for the cohort was CMV serostatus. A further reported finding was that TCR beta sequences accurately predicted the HLA-A and HLA-B alleles for most subjects in the first cohort. According to a later analysis, TCR association rates differed among HLA loci, with DRB1 alleles showing the most associated TCRs and HLA-C alleles showing the fewest. A later analysis reported that several top co-occurrence clusters appeared linked to parvovirus B19, influenza, CMV and Epstein-Barr virus. A later analysis associated about 18,000 TCR beta sequences with specific HLA alleles at a false discovery rate of 0.05. An association between a missense DCLRE1C variant and V-gene and J-gene trimming of TCR beta chains was found in a later genetic analysis and replicated in an independent cohort. Presence/absence analyses assumed roughly uniform sequencing depth across donors, an assumption that may not hold. Because HLA typing was unavailable for some donors at each locus, only the typed subset was used in association tests. Because counts were too low, 15 or so rarely observed V segments, including chromosome 9 orphons, were excluded from the earlier analysis of under 650 of the donors.

This sequence was found in a middle-aged woman in good health and CMV-seropositive. Sequencing was performed on PBMCs. The chain employs TRBV9 and TRBJ2-3; TRBD2 aligns with 10 central bases. For the CDR3, the sequence is CASSVASGSGIDTQYF. The DNA sequence follows: TGTGCCAGCAGCGTAGCTAGCGGGAGTGGCATAGATACGCAGTATTTT. The reference TRBV9 and TRBJ2-3 proteins fill in what lies around the CDR3, so the full variable domain reads DSGVTQTPKHLITATGQRVTLRCSPRSGDLSVYWYQQSLDQGLQFLIQYYNGEERAKGNILERFSAQQFPDLHSELNLSSLELGDSALYFCASSVASGSGIDTQYFGPGTRLTVL.